The 24 T cell receptor beta chains below come from one sample, sequenced in a study of T cell changes during pregnancy in multiple sclerosis. Profiling relied on immunoSEQ multiplex PCR, and the TCRdb table lists in-frame clones only, not all of them. The sample shows about 68,000 clones, 92% of them seen only once. Sequences were derived from peripheral blood, sampled in the second trimester of pregnancy. These receptors were taken from a female donor in good health, enrolled as a control in a pregnancy study.

V usage is TRBV9 and J usage is TRBJ2-5; 7 nucleotides align to TRBD2. V trimming: 0 bases; J trimming: 3 bases; junction bases outside the gene matches: 8. CDR1 and CDR2 from the germline V gene are SGDLS and YYNGEE. The CDR3 runs to 16 residues. In DNA, the CDR3 is TGTGCCAGCAGCGTAGGTGGGTTAGCGGGCAAAGAGACCCAGTACTTC. This sequence encodes CASSVGGLAGKETQYF. The complete variable domain, with remaining parts taken from reference TRBV9 and TRBJ2-5, reads DSGVTQTPKHLITATGQRVTLRCSPRSGDLSVYWYQQSLDQGLQFLIQYYNGEERAKGNILERFSAQQFPDLHSELNLSSLELGDSALYFCASSVGGLAGKETQYFGPGTRLLVL.

This sequence joins TRBV5-6 and TRBJ1-2; 8 bases are shared with TRBD1. The CDR3 runs to 12 residues. V was clipped by 4 bases and J by 7 bases; unmatched bases: 3. The germline gives CDR1 SGHDT, CDR2 YYEEEE. CDR3: CASSIGQGGYTF. CDR3 bases: TGTGCCAGCAGCATAGGACAGGGTGGCTACACCTTC.

The table lists this clone with a count of one. The genes are TRBV18 and TRBJ2-7, with a tentative D call TRBD2 (6 bases). Germline CDR1 KGHSH, CDR2 LQKENI. Deletions cut 1 base from V and 5 bases from J, with 12 bases between. The CDR3 spans 14 residues. The CDR3 reads CASSPRSGSDEQYF. CDR3 sequence (DNA): TGTGCCAGCTCACCACGATCCGGGAGCGACGAGCAGTACTTC.

V and J are TRBV6-5 and TRBJ2-1, with 9 bases that match TRBD2. Unmatched junction bases numbered 5, after V lost 4 bases and J lost 1 base. The CDR3 runs to 16 residues. Germline CDR1 is MNHEY and CDR2 is SVGAGI. The CDR3 bases are TGTGCCAGCAGTTCGACTAGCGGACGATCCTACAATGAGCAGTTCTTC. This encodes CASSSTSGRSYNEQFF.

The chain joins TRBV25-1 to TRBJ2-7, with 8 bases matching TRBD2. Germline loops: CDR1 MGHDK, CDR2 SYGVNS. The CDR3 has 17 amino acids. Losses at the gene ends were 3 bases for V and 2 bases for J; bases not matched to a gene: 12. CDR3 in DNA: TGTGCCAGCAGTGACTCTCAAGGAAGCGGGAGCCCCTACGAGCAGTACTTC. Translation: CASSDSQGSGSPYEQYF.

V usage is TRBV7-6 and J usage is TRBJ1-5; D is possibly TRBD1 (5 bases). The CDR3 contains 14 residues. From germline, CDR1 is SGHVS and CDR2 FNYEAQ. V was clipped by 4 bases and J by 6 bases, with 13 bases between them. The CDR3 nucleotides read TGTGCCAGCAGCTCTAATGAAGGGGTTCAGCCCCAGCATTTT. Its translation is CASSSNEGVQPQHF.

The gene calls are TRBV7-9 and TRBJ1-2; 7 bases match TRBD1. CDR1 and CDR2 (germline): SEHNR, FQNEAQ (reference sequence). The CDR3 has 14 amino acids. Trimming took 7 bases from V and 1 from J; bases not matched to a gene: 6. Here the CDR3 DNA reads TGTGCCAGCACCGACAGGGCTTATAACTATGGCTACACCTTC. Residues: CASTDRAYNYGYTF.

The V gene is TRBV5-4, the J gene TRBJ1-1; D is possibly TRBD1 (6 bases). There are 15 residues in the CDR3. The V gene's germline CDR1 is SGHNT and CDR2 YYREEE (reference sequence). The V end lost 4 bases, the J end lost 3 bases, and 16 bases lay between the germline ends. The CDR3 sequence: CASSPRGGRYTEAFF. As DNA, the CDR3 is TGTGCCAGCAGCCCCCGGGGGGGGCGGTACACTGAAGCTTTCTTT.

The chain recombines TRBV11-3 with TRBJ2-7; 13 bases align to TRBD2. The junction had 7 bases not matched to a gene; V was cut back by 5 bases and J by 6 bases. CDR1 is SGHNT, CDR2 YENEEA, per germline. The CDR3 spans 15 residues. Here the CDR3 DNA reads TGTGCCAGCAGCCCGACTAGCGGGGGGATTGGCGAGCAGTACTTC. This translates into CASSPTSGGIGEQYF.

The rearrangement joins TRBV29-1 to TRBJ1-1, with 8 bases identical to TRBD1. Trimming cost V 4 bases and J 1 base; bases outside gene matches: 5. Germline loops: CDR1 SQVTM, CDR2 ANQGSEA. There are 14 residues in the CDR3. CDR3 amino acids: CSVGVGTGNTEAFF. In DNA, the CDR3 is TGCAGCGTTGGGGTGGGGACAGGGAACACTGAAGCTTTCTTT.

The rearrangement joins TRBV28 to TRBJ1-5; D may be TRBD1 (6 bases). Germline V CDR1 and CDR2: MDHEN, SYDVKM. The V gene lost 6 bases and the J gene lost 4 bases, with 13 bases spanning the gap. The CDR3 is 14 residues long. The CDR3 loop is CASSSTGQNQPQHF. As DNA, the CDR3 is TGTGCCAGCAGCTCGACAGGCCAGAATCAGCCCCAGCATTTT. The entire variable domain, with the rest obtained from reference TRBV28 and TRBJ1-5, is as follows: DVKVTQSSRYLVKRTGEKVFLECVQDMDHENMFWYRQDPGLGLRLIYFSYDVKMKEKGDIPEGYSVSREKKERFSLILESASTNQTSMYLCASSSTGQNQPQHFGDGTRLSIL.

This clone was seen once. The CDR3 DNA sequence: TGTGCCAGCAGCTTATACGGGAGGGGCGGAGAGACCCAGTACTTC. Protein product: CASSLYGRGGETQYF. This chain joins TRBV5-4 and TRBJ2-5, with TRBD2 matching 8 bases. The CDR3 runs to 15 residues. The germline gives CDR1 SGHNT, CDR2 YYREEE (reference sequence). The J segment lost 4 bases and the V segment lost 2 bases, leaving 7 bases of the junction unmatched.

V is TRBV18 and J is TRBJ1-1; TRBD1 is a possible D gene (5 bases). The CDR3 spans 17 residues. V was cut by 0 bases and J by 5 bases, with 19 bases left in between. CDR1 and CDR2 from the germline V gene are KGHSH and LQKENI. DNA of the CDR3: TGTGCCAGCTCACCACCATCCGCCTCAGGGTGGCGAACTGAAGCTTTCTTT. Translation gives CASSPPSASGWRTEAFF.

The chain carries TRBV5-4 and TRBJ2-2; 9 nucleotides line up with TRBD1. The CDR3 is 14 amino acids. Looked up from germline, CDR1 is SGHNT and CDR2 is YYREEE (reference sequence). V gave up 5 bases and J gave up 7 bases; unmatched junction bases: 6. CDR3 nucleotide sequence: TGTGCCAGCAGACTAACAGGGGGCCACGGGGAGCTGTTTTTT. Amino acids: CASRLTGGHGELFF.

The CDR3 nucleotides read TGTGCCGCTAGAGGAGGAGAGACCCAGTACTTC. It encodes CAARGGETQYF. The chain couples TRBV2 to TRBJ2-5; a weak D match, TRBD2 (5 bases). Deletions cut 11 bases from V and 4 bases from J, with 11 bases between. Germline CDR1 reads SNHLY; CDR2 reads FYNNEI. CDR3 size: 11 residues.

On this clone: Other DNA sequences in this specimen translate into the identical CDR3. This sequence joins TRBV6-1 and TRBJ2-7; D is perhaps TRBD2 (5 bases). V was pared by 3 bases and J by 0 bases, with 9 bases between. Germline V CDR1 and CDR2: MNHNS, SASEGT. The CDR3 is 14 residues long. The CDR3 protein is CASSEAGSSYEQYF. The CDR3 DNA is TGTGCCAGCAGTGAGGCTGGGAGCTCCTACGAGCAGTACTTC.

This clone was counted once. The chain recombines TRBV30 with TRBJ2-2; 8 bases fit TRBD2. The V and J ends lost 4 bases and 4 bases, in that order; junction bases with no gene match: 11. The CDR3 runs 16 residues. CDR1 and CDR2 from the germline V gene are GTSNPN and SVGIG (reference sequence). The CDR3 DNA follows: TGTGCCTGGACCCTCCCAGGGACTAGTGCCACCGGGGAGCTGTTTTTT. Translating gives CAWTLPGTSATGELFF.

For this clone: The germline gene is not matched at one end of the junction; a read error may be the cause. This chain connects TRBV7-7 to TRBJ2-5, with D perhaps matching TRBD1 (5 bases). The CDR3 contains 14 residues. Germline CDR1 SSHAT, CDR2 FNYEAQ (reference sequence). This CDR3 reads CASSLDRAQETQYF. The DNA for the CDR3 is TGTGCTAGCAGCTTAGACAGAGCACAAGAGACCCAGTACTTC.

This clone was seen just once. CDR3: CASSLASGRTGELFF. The CDR3 DNA follows: TGTGCCAGCAGCTTGGCTAGCGGGAGAACCGGGGAGCTGTTTTTT. The chain has TRBV5-4 and TRBJ2-2; 10 positions match TRBD2. The germline V gene has CDR1 SGHNT and CDR2 YYREEE (reference sequence). This CDR3 is built from 15 residues. V shed 0 bases and J 5 bases; nucleotides not matched to a gene: 1.

The J gene is TRBJ2-4, the V gene TRBV21-1; TRBD2, the D gene given by the table, was not confirmed from the DNA. TRBV21-1 is flagged as a pseudogene. The CDR3 extends over 17 amino acids. The CDR3: CASLDMGEGMVGNIQYF. The CDR3 DNA is TGTGCCAGCCTAGATATGGGGGAGGGAATGGTCGGAAACATTCAGTACTTC.

The V and J genes are TRBV28 and TRBJ2-3; TRBD1 agrees at 8 bases. The length of the CDR3 is 15 residues. Germline CDR1 MDHEN, CDR2 SYDVKM. The junction had 10 bases not matched to a gene; V was cut back by 6 bases and J by 5 bases. The CDR3 DNA reads as TGTGCCAGCAGCCCGTTAACAGGGGGAAGAGATACGCAGTATTTT. This gives the protein CASSPLTGGRDTQYF.

The chain has TRBV5-6 and TRBJ2-7; TRBD1 aligns across 8 bases. After removal of 7 bases from V and 7 bases from J, the junction contained 19 bases not matched to a gene. The CDR3 sequence is 16 residues long. Germline CDR1 and CDR2: SGHDT and YYEEEE. CDR3 sequence: CASARKDRAFFLEQYF. DNA of the CDR3: TGTGCCAGCGCCAGGAAGGACAGGGCTTTTTTCCTTGAGCAGTACTTC.

This chain uses TRBV11-2 with TRBJ1-2, with TRBD1 matching over 10 bases. After removal of 1 base from V and 8 bases from J, the junction contained 13 bases not matched to a gene. The CDR3 loop spans 17 amino acids. The germline V gene has CDR1 SGHAT and CDR2 FQNNGV. CDR3 region: CASSLGMGQGILQGYTF. The CDR3 region has the DNA TGTGCCAGCAGCTTAGGAATGGGACAGGGGATATTACAAGGCTACACCTTC.

V usage is TRBV28 and J usage is TRBJ2-7; TRBD1 matches at 9 bases. Germline V gene sequence: CDR1 MDHEN, CDR2 SYDVKM. J gave up 0 bases and V 5 bases, and 8 bases lay outside the gene matches. There are 16 residues in the CDR3. CDR3 nucleotides: TGTGCCAGCAGTAAGACAGGGGGTCAAGGCTCCTACGAGCAGTACTTC. Translating gives CASSKTGGQGSYEQYF.